This T cell receptor (beta chain) was sequenced for a study of shared clonotypes between healthy human individuals. Germline V gene data show CDR1 as LNHDA and CDR2 as SQIVND (reference sequence). The length of the CDR3 is 13 residues. The J segment lost 8 bases and the V segment lost 5 bases, leaving 2 bases of the junction unmatched. Whole-study results and caveats: Memory subsets generally showed lower estimated richness than naive subsets.

The authors ran the assay at deep level. In the original workflow: ImmunoSEQ yielded junction-only sequences lacking quality scores, so filtering differed. Repertoires were generated with immunoSEQ multiplex PCR, while TCRdb's copy carries only in-frame clones and drops some. Clone size and V and J calls were adopted from that table, with D and trimming inferred from the DNA. This repertoire shows about 2,500,000 clones, roughly 92% found once; its top ten account for roughly 0.13%. Comment on this clone: The target antigen is unknown.

Specimen: naive CD4+ T cells sorted from blood. The subset: CD45RA+ positively selected. J is TRBJ1-6 and V is TRBV19; 8 bases are a match to TRBD1. The source of this sequence is a young man in good health. The CDR3 protein is CASSPTGDSPLHF. CDR3 bases: TGTGCCAGTAGTCCGACAGGGGATTCACCCCTCCACTTT.